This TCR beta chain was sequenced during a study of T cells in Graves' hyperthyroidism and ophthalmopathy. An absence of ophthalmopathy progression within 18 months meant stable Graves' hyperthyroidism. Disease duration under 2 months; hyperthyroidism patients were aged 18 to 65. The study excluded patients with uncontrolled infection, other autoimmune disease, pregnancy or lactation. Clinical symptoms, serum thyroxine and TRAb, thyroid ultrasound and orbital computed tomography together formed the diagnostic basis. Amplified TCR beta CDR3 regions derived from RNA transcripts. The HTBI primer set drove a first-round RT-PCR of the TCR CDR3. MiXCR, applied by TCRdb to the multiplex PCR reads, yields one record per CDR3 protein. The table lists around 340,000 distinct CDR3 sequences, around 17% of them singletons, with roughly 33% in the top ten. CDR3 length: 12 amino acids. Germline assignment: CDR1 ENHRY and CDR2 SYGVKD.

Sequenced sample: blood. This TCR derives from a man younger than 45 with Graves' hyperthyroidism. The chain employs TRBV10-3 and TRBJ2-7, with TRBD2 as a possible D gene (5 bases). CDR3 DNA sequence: TGTGCGGTAGCAGCTAGCAACTACGAGCAGTACTTC. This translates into CAVAASNYEQYF.